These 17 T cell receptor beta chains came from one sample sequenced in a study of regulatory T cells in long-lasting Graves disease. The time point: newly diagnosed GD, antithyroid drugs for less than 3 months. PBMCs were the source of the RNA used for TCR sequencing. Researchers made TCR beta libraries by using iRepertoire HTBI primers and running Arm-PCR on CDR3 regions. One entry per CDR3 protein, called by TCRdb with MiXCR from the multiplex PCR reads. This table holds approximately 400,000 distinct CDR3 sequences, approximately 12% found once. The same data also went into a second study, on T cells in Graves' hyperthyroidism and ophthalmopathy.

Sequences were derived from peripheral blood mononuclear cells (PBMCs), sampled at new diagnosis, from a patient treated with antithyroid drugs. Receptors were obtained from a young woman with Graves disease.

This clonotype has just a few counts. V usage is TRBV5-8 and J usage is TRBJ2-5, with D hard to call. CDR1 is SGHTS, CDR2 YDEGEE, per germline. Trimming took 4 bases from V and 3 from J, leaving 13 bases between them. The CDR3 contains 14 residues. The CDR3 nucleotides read TGTGCCAGCAGCCAACGATCGTACGAAGAGACCCAGTACTTC. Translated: CASSQRSYEETQYF. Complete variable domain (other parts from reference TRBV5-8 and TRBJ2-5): EAGVTQSPTHLIKTRGQQATLRCSPISGHTSVYWYQQALGLGLQFLLWYDEGEERNRGNFPPRFSGRQFPNYSSELNVNALELEDSALYLCASSQRSYEETQYFGPGTRLLVL.

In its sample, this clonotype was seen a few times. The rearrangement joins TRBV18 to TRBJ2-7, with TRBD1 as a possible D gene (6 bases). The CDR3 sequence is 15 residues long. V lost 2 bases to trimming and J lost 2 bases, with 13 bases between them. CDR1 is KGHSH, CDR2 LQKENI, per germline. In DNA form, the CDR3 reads TGTGCCAGCTCACCAAATGGGCGACAGGCCTACGAGCAGTACGTC. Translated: CASSPNGRQAYEQYV.

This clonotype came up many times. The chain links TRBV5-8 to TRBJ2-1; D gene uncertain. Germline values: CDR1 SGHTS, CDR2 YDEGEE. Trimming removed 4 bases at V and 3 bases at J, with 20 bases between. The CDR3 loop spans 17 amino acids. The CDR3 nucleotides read TGTGCCAGCAGCCCACGGCTCAGTGTCAGACTCTACAATGAGCAGTTCTTC. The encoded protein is CASSPRLSVRLYNEQFF.

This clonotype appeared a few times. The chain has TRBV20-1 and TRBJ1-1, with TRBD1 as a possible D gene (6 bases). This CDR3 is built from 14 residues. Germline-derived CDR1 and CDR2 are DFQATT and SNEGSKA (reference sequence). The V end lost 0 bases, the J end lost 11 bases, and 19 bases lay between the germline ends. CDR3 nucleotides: TGCAGTGCTAGAGATCAACGCGAATTCCAGGGGGCTTTCTTT. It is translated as CSARDQREFQGAFF.

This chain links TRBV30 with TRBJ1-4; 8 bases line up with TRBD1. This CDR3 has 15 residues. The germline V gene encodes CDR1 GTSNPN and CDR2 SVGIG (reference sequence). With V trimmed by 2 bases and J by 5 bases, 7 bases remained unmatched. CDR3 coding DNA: TGTGCCTGGAGTAGGGGGACAGGCCTAAATGAAAAACTGTTTTTT. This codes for CAWSRGTGLNEKLFF.

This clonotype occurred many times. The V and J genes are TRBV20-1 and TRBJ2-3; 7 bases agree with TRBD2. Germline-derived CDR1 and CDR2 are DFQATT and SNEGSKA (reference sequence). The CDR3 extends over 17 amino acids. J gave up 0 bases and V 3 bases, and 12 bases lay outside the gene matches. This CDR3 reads CSASPAGVKLSTDTQYF. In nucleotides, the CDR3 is TGCAGTGCTAGCCCCGCGGGGGTGAAACTTAGCACAGATACGCAGTATTTT.

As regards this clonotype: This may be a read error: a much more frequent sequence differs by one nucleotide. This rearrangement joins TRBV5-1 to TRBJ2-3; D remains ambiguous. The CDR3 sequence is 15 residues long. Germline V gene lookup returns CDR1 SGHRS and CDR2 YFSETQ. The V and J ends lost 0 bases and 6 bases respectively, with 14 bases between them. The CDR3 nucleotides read TGCGCCAGCAGCTTGGATCCCCTACCGGAGGATACGCAGTATTTT. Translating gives CASSLDPLPEDTQYF.

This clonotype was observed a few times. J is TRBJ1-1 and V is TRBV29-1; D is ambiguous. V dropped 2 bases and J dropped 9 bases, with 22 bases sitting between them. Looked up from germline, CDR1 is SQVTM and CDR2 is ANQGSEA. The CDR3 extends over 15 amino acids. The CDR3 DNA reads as TGCAGCGTTGAATTGTACGGACGAAGTAAGTTACAAGCTTTCTTT. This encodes CSVELYGRSKLQAFF. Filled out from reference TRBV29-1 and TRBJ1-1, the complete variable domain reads SAVISQKPSRDICQRGTSLTIQCQVDSQVTMMFWYRQQPGQSLTLIATANQGSEATYESGFVIDKFPISRPNLTFSTLTVSNMSPEDSSIYLCSVELYGRSKLQAFFGQGTRLTVV.

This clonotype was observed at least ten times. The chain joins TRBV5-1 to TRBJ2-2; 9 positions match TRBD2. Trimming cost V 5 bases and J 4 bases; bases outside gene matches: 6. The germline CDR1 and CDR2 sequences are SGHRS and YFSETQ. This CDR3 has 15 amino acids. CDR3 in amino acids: CASRRAGGLTGELFF. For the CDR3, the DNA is TGCGCCAGCAGACGAGCGGGGGGCCTCACCGGGGAGCTGTTTTTT.

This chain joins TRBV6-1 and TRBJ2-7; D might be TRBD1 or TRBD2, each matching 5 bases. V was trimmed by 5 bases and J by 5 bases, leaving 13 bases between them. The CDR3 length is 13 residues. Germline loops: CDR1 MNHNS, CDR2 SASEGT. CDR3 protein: CASSRTGTHEQYV. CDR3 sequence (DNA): TGTGCCAGCAGTAGGACTGGGACCCACGAGCAGTACGTC.

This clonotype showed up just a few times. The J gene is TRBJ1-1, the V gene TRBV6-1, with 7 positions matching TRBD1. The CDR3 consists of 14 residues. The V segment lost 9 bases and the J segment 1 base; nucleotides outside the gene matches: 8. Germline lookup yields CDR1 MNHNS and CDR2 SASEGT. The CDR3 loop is CASLMGQSNTEAFF. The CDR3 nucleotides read TGTGCCAGTCTGATGGGACAGTCGAACACTGAAGCTTTCTTT.

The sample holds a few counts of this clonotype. The CDR3 region is CASCASGITYEQYF. The CDR3 DNA reads TGTGCCAGTTGTGCCAGCGGGATTACCTACGAGCAGTACTTC. This chain connects TRBV7-9 to TRBJ2-7; 7 nucleotides match TRBD2. This CDR3 spans 14 amino acids. Germline V gene sequence: CDR1 SEHNR, CDR2 FQNEAQ (reference sequence). Trimming removed 9 bases from V and 2 bases from J; junction bases left unmatched: 10.

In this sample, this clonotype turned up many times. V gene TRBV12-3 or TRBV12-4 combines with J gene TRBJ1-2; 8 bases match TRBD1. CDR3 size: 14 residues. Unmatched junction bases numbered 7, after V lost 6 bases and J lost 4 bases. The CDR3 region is CASRLAQGAYGYTF. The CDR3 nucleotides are TGTGCCAGCAGGCTTGCCCAGGGGGCCTATGGCTACACCTTC.

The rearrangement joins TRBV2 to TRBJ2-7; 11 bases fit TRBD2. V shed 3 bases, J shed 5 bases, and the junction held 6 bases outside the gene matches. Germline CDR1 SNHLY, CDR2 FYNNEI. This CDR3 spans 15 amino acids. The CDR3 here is CASSEVGSGGDEQYV. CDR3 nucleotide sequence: TGTGCCAGCAGTGAGGTCGGTAGCGGGGGGGACGAGCAGTACGTC.

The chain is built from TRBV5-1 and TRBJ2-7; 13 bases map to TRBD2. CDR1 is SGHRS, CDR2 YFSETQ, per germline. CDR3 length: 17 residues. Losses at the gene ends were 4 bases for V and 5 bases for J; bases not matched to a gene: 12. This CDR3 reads CASSRLLAGGKADEQYF. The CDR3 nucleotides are TGCGCCAGCAGCCGGTTACTAGCGGGAGGGAAAGCGGACGAGCAGTACTTC.

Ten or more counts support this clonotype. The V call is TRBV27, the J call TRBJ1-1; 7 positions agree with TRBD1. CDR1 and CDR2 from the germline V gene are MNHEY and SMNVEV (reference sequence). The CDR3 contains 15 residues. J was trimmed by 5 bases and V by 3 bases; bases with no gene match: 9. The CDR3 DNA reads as TGTGCCAGCAGTTTGACCGTTCCAGGGGGAACTGAAGCTTTCTTT. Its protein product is CASSLTVPGGTEAFF.

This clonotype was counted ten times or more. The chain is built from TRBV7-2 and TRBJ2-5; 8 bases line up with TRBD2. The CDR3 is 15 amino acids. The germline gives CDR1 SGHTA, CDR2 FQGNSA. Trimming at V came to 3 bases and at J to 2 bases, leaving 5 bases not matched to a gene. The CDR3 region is CASSFRRGGQETQYF. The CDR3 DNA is TGTGCCAGCAGCTTTCGTCGGGGGGGTCAAGAGACCCAGTACTTC.